The entry below describes one TCR beta chain. The entry originates in a study of T cell responses to AZD1222 COVID-19 vaccine. The CDR3 has 14 residues. V shed 5 bases and J shed 2 bases, with 13 bases lying between them. The V gene's germline CDR1 is SGHTA and CDR2 FQGNSA. The table came from immunoSEQ multiplex PCR; TCRdb's copy has only in-frame clones and leaves some out. The sample holds 110,000 or so clones, about 86% seen once. The source of this sequence is an adult who received the AZD1222 COVID-19 vaccine. The sequencing here drew on peripheral blood, taken 28 days after the second AZD1222 dose. This chain joins TRBV7-2 and TRBJ2-7; D is perhaps TRBD1 (6 bases). The CDR3 loop reads CASSLGHLTYEQYF. CDR3 bases: TGTGCCAGCAGCCTGGGACACCTTACCTACGAGCAGTACTTC.